Sequencing of this TCR beta chain was carried out in a study of OX40 agonist ivuxolimab in advanced cancers. Across the whole study: Patients took ivuxolimab, an agonistic anti-OX40 (CD134) antibody. Notes on the study in general: The mean number of expanded clones was higher in CD8+ T cells than in CD4+.

Using immunoSEQ multiplex PCR, the repertoire was profiled, and TCRdb retains in-frame clones only, with some absent. Of 45,000 to 65,000 clones listed, 88% are singletons. Blood got drawn at baseline, again on cycle 4 day 1, and then on cycle 7 day 1. This clone was found once. As yet, its antigen is unknown. This CDR3 is 15 amino acids long. Trimming stripped 3 bases from V and 0 bases from J, with 10 bases between. Per the germline V gene, CDR1 is SGHDN and CDR2 is FVKESK. Material: CD4+ or CD8+ T cells sorted from blood, obtained in a trial of the OX40 agonist ivuxolimab. The sequence derives from an adult with an advanced solid tumor such as melanoma, head and neck, liver or kidney cancer. V gene TRBV14 combines with J gene TRBJ2-3; TRBD2 might be the D (6 bases). DNA for the CDR3: TGTGCCAGCAGCCAGCGGGGCGGCAGCACAGATACGCAGTATTTT. Protein sequence: CASSQRGGSTDTQYF.